This entry lists 8 T cell receptor beta chains sequenced from one sample in a study of shared clonotypes between healthy human individuals. The table came from immunoSEQ multiplex PCR; TCRdb's copy has only in-frame clones and leaves some out. This table has millions of clones, about 94% appearing once. It was CD45RO-negative cells, positively selected for CCR7, that made up naive CD8 cells, with terminally differentiated effector memory CD45RA+ cells excluded. Sequenced material: naive CD8+ T cells sorted from blood. The receptors shown here come from a man younger than 35 in good health.

CDR3 DNA: TGTGCCAGCAGCTTAAGTTTGGGGATAGGGAACACTGAAGCTTTCTTT. Its translation: CASSLSLGIGNTEAFF. This chain uses TRBV7-2 with TRBJ1-1; no reliable D call. V lost 2 bases and J 1 base, leaving 14 bases between the germline ends. Germline V gene sequence: CDR1 SGHTA, CDR2 FQGNSA. The length of the CDR3 is 16 residues. Together with reference TRBV7-2 and TRBJ1-1, the CDR3 gives the full variable domain: GAGVSQSPSNKVTEKGKDVELRCDPISGHTALYWYRQSLGQGLEFLIYFQGNSAPDKSGLPSDRFSAERTGGSVSTLTIQRTQQEDSAVYLCASSLSLGIGNTEAFFGQGTRLTVV.

CDR3 sequence reads: CATLEPGMPGELFF. CDR3 nucleotide sequence: TGTGCCACGCTGGAACCGGGAATGCCCGGGGAGCTGTTTTTT. This rearrangement joins TRBV6-1 to TRBJ2-2; TRBD2 is a possible D gene (5 bases). Per the germline V gene, CDR1 is MNHNS and CDR2 is SASEGT. V was pared by 10 bases and J by 6 bases, with 18 bases between. This CDR3 is built from 14 residues.

The chain couples TRBV10-3 to TRBJ1-3, with D tentatively TRBD1 (6 bases). Germline V gene data show CDR1 as ENHRY and CDR2 as SYGVKD. Trimming pared 7 bases from V and 0 bases from J, leaving 22 bases between. The CDR3 covers 18 residues. As DNA, the CDR3 is TGTGCCATCAACACGGAGGGGGAGGAGGAAACCTCTGGAAACACCATATATTTT. Its translation: CAINTEGEEETSGNTIYF.

The CDR3 loop is CASSQEIAGAYNEQFF. CDR3 nucleotide sequence: TGCGCCAGCAGCCAAGAAATAGCGGGCGCCTACAATGAGCAGTTCTTC. The chain uses TRBV4-3 and TRBJ2-1, with TRBD2 matching 7 bases. Looked up from germline, CDR1 is LGHNA and CDR2 is YSLEER. Trimming removed 0 bases from V and 2 bases from J; junction bases left unmatched: 4. The CDR3 has 16 amino acids.

The chain is built from TRBV19 and TRBJ1-2; D uncertain. CDR1 is LNHDA and CDR2 is SQIVND in the germline V gene (reference sequence). Between the trimmed V and J ends, which lost 6 bases and 2 bases, there was a span of 10 bases. The CDR3 covers 13 residues. The chain's CDR3 is CASSPTYNYGYTF. In nucleotides, the CDR3 is TGTGCCAGTAGCCCTACTTACAACTATGGCTACACCTTC.

The chain has TRBV6-1 and TRBJ2-1; D might be TRBD1 (6 bases). The germline gives CDR1 MNHNS, CDR2 SASEGT. Between the trimmed V and J ends, which lost 4 bases and 10 bases, there was a span of 26 bases. This CDR3 has 17 amino acids. The CDR3 coding sequence is TGTGCCAGCAGTGCCGAACCGGGACAATGGGGATTGGTAGAGCAGTTCTTC. Residues: CASSAEPGQWGLVEQFF.

V and J are TRBV9 and TRBJ1-2, with D possibly being TRBD1 (5 bases). Germline lookup yields CDR1 SGDLS and CDR2 YYNGEE. The CDR3 spans 14 residues. V gave up 3 bases and J gave up 8 bases, with 17 bases separating them. CDR3: CASSEVQAQLGYTF. In nucleotides, the CDR3 is TGTGCCAGCAGCGAGGTACAGGCCCAGTTAGGCTACACCTTC.

V gene TRBV4-3 combines with J gene TRBJ2-1; the match to TRBD2 covers 8 bases. The CDR3 is made up of 15 amino acids. V lost 5 bases and J lost 1; bases outside the gene matches: 4. CDR1 and CDR2 (germline): LGHNA, YSLEER. The DNA for the CDR3 is TGCGCCAGCAGCTTGACTAGCGCTTCCTACAATGAGCAGTTCTTC. This sequence encodes CASSLTSASYNEQFF.